This T cell receptor (beta chain) originates from a study of control samples from healthy donors and cancer patients. TCRdb keeps only in-frame clones here, not all; method: immunoSEQ multiplex PCR. The repertoire has approximately 100,000 clones, approximately 86% of them found once; the top ten carry 20% to 25%. This clone occurred a few times. From germline, CDR1 is DFQATT and CDR2 SNEGSKA (reference sequence). V lost 3 bases to trimming and J lost 7 bases, with 9 bases between them. The CDR3 consists of 11 residues. The chain has TRBV20-1 and TRBJ1-1; D might be TRBD1 (5 bases). The sample was blood. This receptor was identified in a man younger than 40 in good health. CDR3 sequence reads: CSARTAFEAFF. DNA for the CDR3: TGCAGTGCTAGGACAGCTTTTGAAGCTTTCTTT.